Sequencing of this T cell receptor beta chain was carried out in a study of T-cell reconstitution after alpha-beta-depleted transplantation in children. It was with unique molecular identifiers that the TCRbeta library was prepared. One entry per CDR3 protein, called by TCRdb with MiXCR from the PCR reads. The sample contains about a million distinct CDR3 sequences, under 30% of which appear only once. The V end lost 2 bases, the J end lost 7 bases, and 11 bases lay between the germline ends. Germline lookup yields CDR1 MNHEY and CDR2 SVGAGI. CDR3 length equals 13 residues. The TCR sequence derives from a boy under three years old who had a stem cell transplant for SCID, so the T cells may come from the graft donor. The rearrangement uses TRBV6-5 and TRBJ1-1; D gene uncertain. Sample: PBMCs, mostly from graft donor cells, taken 360 days after TCRalphabeta/CD19-depleted stem cell transplant. CDR3 sequence (DNA): TGTGCCAGCAGTTACATGGGCCAGGATGAAGCTTTCTTT. Its translation: CASSYMGQDEAFF.